The rows below give T cell receptor beta chains drawn from one sample of a study of T cell responses to AZD1222 COVID-19 vaccine. Data came from immunoSEQ multiplex PCR; TCRdb stores just in-frame clones and leaves some out. The profile shows 150,000 or so clones, around nine tenths of them singletons. The sequences come from peripheral blood, collected on day 0 of AZD1222 vaccination. The receptors originated from an adult in good health. CDR3s include the opening cysteine and the closing phenylalanine or tryptophan. The D gene is left open where the match is weak. Expanded clones are given a class, and other clones once, few, many or no size at all.

CDR3	DNA	size	D	length	V	J
CASSLQGSNQPQHF	TGTGCCAGCAGCCTACAGGGGTCAAATCAGCCCCAGCATTTT	once	TRBD1	14	TRBV6-6	TRBJ1-5
CASSPTGSDEKLFF	TGTGCCAGCAGCCCGACAGGGTCCGATGAAAAACTGTTTTTT	-	TRBD1	14	TRBV5-6	TRBJ1-4
CASSETGGLSQPQHF	TGTGCCAGCAGTGAAACAGGGGGTTTGAGTCAGCCCCAGCATTTT	-	TRBD1	15	TRBV6-1	TRBJ1-5
CASKGVRTEAFF	TGTGCCAGCAAGGGGGTTCGTACTGAAGCTTTCTTT	-	-	12	TRBV13	TRBJ1-1
CASSWGEAFF	TGTGCCAGCAGTTGGGGTGAAGCTTTCTTT	-	-	10	TRBV12-3/TRBV12-4	TRBJ1-1
CASSYLRARTDNQPQHF	TGTGCCAGCAGTTACCTCCGGGCGCGAACTGATAATCAGCCCCAGCATTTT	-	-	17	TRBV28	TRBJ1-5
CASSIPGTPTTDTQYF	TGTGCCAGTAGTATCCCGGGAACCCCCACCACAGATACGCAGTATTTT	-	-	16	TRBV19	TRBJ2-3
CASSMGQRDPLYNEQFF	TGTGCCAGTAGTATGGGGCAAAGGGACCCCTTGTACAATGAGCAGTTCTTC	-	-	17	TRBV19	TRBJ2-1
CASSSTGGWEKLFF	TGTGCCAGCAGTTCTACAGGGGGGTGGGAAAAACTGTTTTTT	-	TRBD1	14	TRBV6-5	TRBJ1-4
CASSLDPWGREFYEQYF	TGTGCCAGCAGCTTAGACCCATGGGGGCGGGAGTTCTACGAGCAGTACTTC	-	-	17	TRBV11-2	TRBJ2-7
CASSGLVGSPLHF	TGTGCCAGCAGCGGACTAGTGGGTTCACCCCTCCACTTT	-	-	13	TRBV6-5	TRBJ1-6
CASSLVLAPHEQYF	TGTGCCAGCAGCTTAGTACTAGCGCCCCACGAGCAGTACTTC	-	TRBD2	14	TRBV7-2	TRBJ2-7
CASSVYPSTDTQYF	TGTGCCAGCAGTGTCTACCCCTCCACAGATACGCAGTATTTT	once	-	14	TRBV2	TRBJ2-3
CSVGASVLSFDTDTQYF	TGCAGCGTCGGAGCCTCCGTGTTGTCGTTTGACACAGATACGCAGTATTTT	-	-	17	TRBV29-1	TRBJ2-3
CASRSGTNYGYTF	TGTGCCAGCAGATCTGGGACTAACTATGGCTACACCTTC	-	-	13	TRBV25-1	TRBJ1-2
CASSLGRGTQETQYF	TGTGCCAGCAGCTTAGGCCGCGGGACCCAAGAGACCCAGTACTTC	-	-	15	TRBV7-6	TRBJ2-5
CASIGTNAQPQHF	TGTGCCAGTATCGGGACGAACGCTCAGCCCCAGCATTTT	-	-	13	TRBV19	TRBJ1-5
CASSAPSMGTGELFF	TGTGCCAGCAGTGCCCCGAGTATGGGCACCGGGGAGCTGTTTTTT	-	-	15	TRBV2	TRBJ2-2
CASSLQGPDTQYF	TGCGCCAGCAGCTTACAGGGGCCGGATACGCAGTATTTT	-	TRBD1	13	TRBV5-1	TRBJ2-3
CASSLRASGAYNEQFF	TGCGCCAGCAGCTTGAGAGCTAGCGGGGCGTACAATGAGCAGTTCTTC	once	TRBD2	16	TRBV5-1	TRBJ2-1
CASSVGGTGNTIYF	TGTGCCAGCAGCGTAGGGGGAACAGGAAACACCATATATTTT	-	-	14	TRBV9	TRBJ1-3
CASSLEPGGHGYTF	TGTGCCAGCAGCCTCGAACCAGGGGGCCATGGCTACACCTTC	once	TRBD1	14	TRBV5-6	TRBJ1-2
CAISDQKGQGAGGYTF	TGTGCCATCAGTGATCAAAAAGGACAGGGGGCAGGAGGCTACACCTTC	-	TRBD1	16	TRBV10-3	TRBJ1-2
CASSPSQGGNTEAFF	TGTGCCAGCAGCCCTTCCCAGGGGGGAAACACTGAAGCTTTCTTT	-	TRBD1	15	TRBV7-3	TRBJ1-1
CASSPPARTAYNEQFF	TGTGCCAGCTCACCACCTGCGCGGACCGCCTACAATGAGCAGTTCTTC	-	-	16	TRBV18	TRBJ2-1
CASSQVTGLGYTF	TGTGCCAGCAGCCAAGTAACTGGGCTTGGCTACACCTTC	-	-	13	TRBV14	TRBJ1-2
CASSESRTKKQYF	TGTGCCAGCAGTGAATCGCGGACAAAAAAGCAGTACTTC	-	-	13	TRBV25-1	TRBJ2-7
CARGTGGFYGYTF	TGTGCCCGGGGGACAGGTGGTTTCTATGGCTACACCTTC	-	TRBD1	13	TRBV30	TRBJ1-2
CASSYPSVLVGTEAFF	TGTGCCAGCAGTTACCCCAGCGTTCTCGTGGGCACTGAAGCTTTCTTT	-	-	16	TRBV6-2/TRBV6-3	TRBJ1-1
CARSGQLGTEAFF	TGTGCCCGCAGCGGACAGTTGGGCACTGAAGCTTTCTTT	-	-	13	TRBV6-4	TRBJ1-1
CASSPTTGQTGFYGYTF	TGTGCCAGCTCACCAACCACGGGTCAGACAGGATTCTATGGCTACACCTTC	once	-	17	TRBV18	TRBJ1-2
CASSRTRTSGELFF	TGTGCCAGCAGTCGTACTCGGACTAGTGGGGAGCTGTTTTTT	-	TRBD2	14	TRBV6-5	TRBJ2-2
CAISELASGYYNEQFF	TGTGCCATCAGTGAGTTGGCTAGCGGGTACTACAATGAGCAGTTCTTC	-	TRBD2	16	TRBV10-3	TRBJ2-1
CASSLGLAGSNEQFF	TGTGCCAGTAGTTTGGGACTAGCGGGGTCCAATGAGCAGTTCTTC	-	TRBD2	15	TRBV19	TRBJ2-1
CASSLSQPYEQYF	TGTGCCAGCAGTTTATCGCAGCCGTACGAGCAGTACTTC	-	-	13	TRBV27	TRBJ2-7
CASSTNRGGDNEQFF	TGTGCCAGCAGCACAAACAGGGGTGGGGACAATGAGCAGTTCTTC	-	TRBD1	15	TRBV7-9	TRBJ2-1
CASRPQREGYTF	TGTGCCAGCAGGCCCCAAAGGGAAGGCTACACCTTC	-	-	12	TRBV6-5	TRBJ1-2
CASSTQTGGDEKLFF	TGTGCCAGTAGTACCCAGACAGGGGGCGATGAAAAACTGTTTTTT	-	TRBD1	15	TRBV19	TRBJ1-4
CASSCLGRVETQYF	TGTGCCAGCTCGTGTTTAGGCCGGGTTGAGACCCAGTACTTC	-	-	14	TRBV21-1	TRBJ2-5
CASSLNGGEQFF	TGTGCCAGCAGCTTAAACGGGGGGGAGCAGTTCTTC	-	TRBD2	12	TRBV7-3	TRBJ2-1
CASMRAPTNSGANVLTF	TGTGCCAGTATGAGGGCCCCTACCAACTCTGGGGCCAACGTCCTGACTTTC	-	-	17	TRBV19	TRBJ2-6